This entry lists 8 T cell receptor beta chains sequenced from one sample in a study of human T cells and chemical hapten exposure (dated by TCRdb to the early 2020s). This specimen's time point label, per the study, means: patch test 3, about 24 weeks after DPC sensitization. The treatment or condition tag for this specimen amounts to: therapeutic diphenylcyclopropenone sensitization with weekly scalp DPC. Preparation of the library involved RACE. Sequencing instrument: NextSeq 500. The public reads were quality trimmed at Q25 with fastp and then assembled into clones with MiXCR by TCRdb, keeping productive beta chains. All rows with the same CDR3 protein become a single entry with the most common DNA and genes. Across this sample there are some 84,000 distinct CDR3 sequences, with roughly 10% seen only once. About 4% of the sample goes to the ten largest clones. The sequences come from whole blood, collected in connection with sensitization to the hapten diphenylcyclopropenone (DPC). These receptors were obtained from a woman in her 50s with alopecia areata. Some clones in this sample may be carry-over from other donors' samples.

This clonotype was seen repeatedly, ten times or more. This chain joins TRBV7-3 and TRBJ1-5; 7 bases line up with TRBD1. The CDR3 is 15 residues long. V shed 2 bases and J 7 bases; nucleotides not matched to a gene: 8. CDR1 is SGHTA, CDR2 FQGTGA, per germline. CDR3 DNA sequence: TGTGCCAGCAGCTTAGACAGGGAGCGTGAGCAGCCCCAGCATTTT. Residues: CASSLDREREQPQHF.

A few counts support this clonotype. The chain is built from TRBV27 and TRBJ1-2; 8 bases fit TRBD1. CDR3 size: 16 residues. CDR1 and CDR2 (germline): MNHEY, SMNVEV (reference sequence). Losses at the gene ends were 5 bases for V and 8 bases for J; bases not matched to a gene: 16. Here the CDR3 DNA reads TGTGCCAGCAGTCCCACCTACCTCCAGGGGGCGGAGGGCTACACCTTC. This sequence encodes CASSPTYLQGAEGYTF.

The J gene is TRBJ2-7, the V gene TRBV6-5; D is unclear. This CDR3 is built from 15 residues. Trimming shortened V by 0 bases and J by 1 base, and 10 bases separated the two germline ends. Germline-derived CDR1 and CDR2 are MNHEY and SVGAGI. The CDR3 region is CASSYSKSPSYEQYF. The CDR3 coding sequence is TGTGCCAGCAGTTACTCGAAGAGCCCTTCCTACGAGCAGTACTTC.

This clonotype was seen ten or more times. The gene calls are TRBV19 and TRBJ2-6, with D perhaps matching TRBD1 (6 bases). CDR1 and CDR2 from the germline V gene are LNHDA and SQIVND (reference sequence). The CDR3 extends over 15 amino acids. The ends were cut back, 6 bases at V and 2 bases at J, with 11 bases in the middle. CDR3 nucleotide sequence: TGTGCCAGTAGGCTAGGGGGAGCTGGGGCCAACGTCCTGACTTTC. Protein product: CASRLGGAGANVLTF.

This clonotype occurred a few times. The chain employs TRBV11-2 and TRBJ2-1; D tentatively reads TRBD1 or TRBD2 (6 bases each). Germline assignment: CDR1 SGHAT and CDR2 FQNNGV. The CDR3 loop spans 13 amino acids. V lost 3 bases and J lost 11, with 14 bases in between. CDR3 nucleotides: TGTGCCAGCAGCTTTAACGGGGGCAGTAAGCAGTTCTTC. This codes for CASSFNGGSKQFF.

This chain connects TRBV3-1 to TRBJ2-7; D might be TRBD1 (5 bases). This CDR3 has 12 amino acids. Germline CDR1 reads LGHDT; CDR2 reads YNNKEL (reference sequence). V shed 1 base and J shed 6 bases, with 7 bases lying between them. The CDR3 nucleotides are TGTGCCAGCAGCCAAGTAAGGGGCGAGCAGTACTTC. It codes for CASSQVRGEQYF.

This clonotype was found a few times. The gene calls are TRBV27 and TRBJ2-3, with D unresolved. CDR3 length: 13 amino acids. Per germline, CDR1 MNHEY and CDR2 SMNVEV (reference sequence). V was shortened by 2 bases and J by 7 bases, with 10 bases between the two germline ends. The chain's CDR3 is CASSLPKPYTQYF. CDR3 sequence (DNA): TGTGCCAGCAGTTTACCTAAACCTTATACGCAGTATTTT.

Comment on this clonotype: A read error may produce the germline difference seen at one junction end. V usage is TRBV19 and J usage is TRBJ1-5; 8 bases agree with TRBD1. The CDR3 runs to 17 residues. From germline, CDR1 is LNHDA and CDR2 SQIVND (reference sequence). The CDR3 bases are TGTGTCAGTAGCTCTCCCCGGGGCAGGGGGCACAATCAGCCCCAGCATTTT. This gives the protein CVSSSPRGRGHNQPQHF.